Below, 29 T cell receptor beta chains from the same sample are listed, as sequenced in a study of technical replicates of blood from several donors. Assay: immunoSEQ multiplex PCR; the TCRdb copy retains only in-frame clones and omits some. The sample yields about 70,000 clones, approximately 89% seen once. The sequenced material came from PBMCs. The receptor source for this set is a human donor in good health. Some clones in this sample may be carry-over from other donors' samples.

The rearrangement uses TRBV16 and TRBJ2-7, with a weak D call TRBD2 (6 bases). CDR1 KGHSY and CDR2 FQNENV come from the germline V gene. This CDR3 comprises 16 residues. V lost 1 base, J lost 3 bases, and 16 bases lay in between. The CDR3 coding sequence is TGTGCCAGCAGCCAATTTTCGCCTCTGGGAGGCTACGAGCAGTACTTC. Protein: CASSQFSPLGGYEQYF. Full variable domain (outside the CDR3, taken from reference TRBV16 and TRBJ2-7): GEEVAQTPKHLVRGEGQKAKLYCAPIKGHSYVFWYQQVLKNEFKFLISFQNENVFDETGMPKERFSAKCLPNSPCSLEIQATKLEDSAVYFCASSQFSPLGGYEQYFGPGTRLTVT.

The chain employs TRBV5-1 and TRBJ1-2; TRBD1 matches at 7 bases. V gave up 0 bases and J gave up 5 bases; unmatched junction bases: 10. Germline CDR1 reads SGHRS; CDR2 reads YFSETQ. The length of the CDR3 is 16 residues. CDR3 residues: CASSLEGGVVGYGYTF. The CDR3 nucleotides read TGCGCCAGCAGCTTGGAAGGGGGCGTCGTTGGATATGGCTACACCTTC.

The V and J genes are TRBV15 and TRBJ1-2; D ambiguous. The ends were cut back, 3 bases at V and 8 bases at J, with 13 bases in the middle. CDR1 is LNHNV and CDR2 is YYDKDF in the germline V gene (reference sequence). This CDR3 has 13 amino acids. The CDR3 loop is CATSSWEVFGYTF. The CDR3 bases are TGTGCCACCAGCAGTTGGGAGGTCTTCGGCTACACCTTC.

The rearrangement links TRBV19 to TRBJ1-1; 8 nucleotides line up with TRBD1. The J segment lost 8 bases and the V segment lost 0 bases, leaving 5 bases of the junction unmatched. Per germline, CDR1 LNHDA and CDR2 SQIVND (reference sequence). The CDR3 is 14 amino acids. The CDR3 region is CASSIDRGLREAFF. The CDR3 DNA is TGTGCCAGTAGTATAGACAGGGGGCTGCGCGAAGCTTTCTTT.

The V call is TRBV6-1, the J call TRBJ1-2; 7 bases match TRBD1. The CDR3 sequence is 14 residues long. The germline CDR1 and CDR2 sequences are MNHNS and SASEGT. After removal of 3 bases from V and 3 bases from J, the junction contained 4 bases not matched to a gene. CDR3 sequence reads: CASSEPGGYYGYTF. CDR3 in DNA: TGTGCCAGCAGTGAGCCAGGGGGTTACTATGGCTACACCTTC.

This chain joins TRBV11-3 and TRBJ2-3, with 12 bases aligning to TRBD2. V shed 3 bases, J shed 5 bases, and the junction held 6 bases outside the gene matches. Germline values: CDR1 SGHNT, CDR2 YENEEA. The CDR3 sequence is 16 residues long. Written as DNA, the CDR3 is TGTGCCAGCAGCTTGACTAGCGGGAGTTTGGTAGATACGCAGTATTTT. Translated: CASSLTSGSLVDTQYF.

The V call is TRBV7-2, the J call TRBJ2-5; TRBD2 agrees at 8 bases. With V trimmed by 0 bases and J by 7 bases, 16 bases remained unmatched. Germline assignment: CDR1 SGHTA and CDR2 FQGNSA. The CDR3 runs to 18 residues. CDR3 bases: TGTGCCAGCAGCTTAGCCCTCGGGGGGCGGGGGGACTCGGGGACCCAGTACTTC. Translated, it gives CASSLALGGRGDSGTQYF.

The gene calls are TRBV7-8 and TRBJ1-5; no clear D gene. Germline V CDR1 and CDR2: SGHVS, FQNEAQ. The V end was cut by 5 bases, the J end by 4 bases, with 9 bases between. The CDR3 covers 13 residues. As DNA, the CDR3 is TGTGCCAGCAGCCTTTCTAAAAATCAGCCCCAGCATTTT. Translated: CASSLSKNQPQHF.

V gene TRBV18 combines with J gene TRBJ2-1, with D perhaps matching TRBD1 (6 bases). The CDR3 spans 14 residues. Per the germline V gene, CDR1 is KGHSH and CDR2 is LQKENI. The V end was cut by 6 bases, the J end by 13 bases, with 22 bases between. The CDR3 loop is CASSPSTGAQVQFF. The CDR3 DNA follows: TGTGCCAGCTCGCCCTCGACAGGCGCCCAAGTTCAGTTCTTC.

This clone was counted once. The CDR3 DNA reads as TGTGCCAGCCTCCAGGGGAACACTGAAGCTTTCTTT. It is translated as CASLQGNTEAFF. The gene calls are TRBV19 and TRBJ1-1, with TRBD1 as a possible D gene (5 bases). The CDR3 covers 12 residues. V dropped 9 bases and J dropped 1 base, with 9 bases sitting between them. Germline V gene lookup returns CDR1 LNHDA and CDR2 SQIVND (reference sequence).

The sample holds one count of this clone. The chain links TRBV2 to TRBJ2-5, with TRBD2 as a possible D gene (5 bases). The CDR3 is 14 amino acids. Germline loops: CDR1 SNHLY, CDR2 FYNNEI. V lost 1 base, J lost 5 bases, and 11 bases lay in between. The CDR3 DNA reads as TGTGCCAGCAGTGAAGGAGGGATGCGGGAGACCCAGTACTTC. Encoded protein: CASSEGGMRETQYF.

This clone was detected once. The CDR3 sequence is CASSVVGEGEAFF. CDR3 bases: TGTGCCAGCAGCGTAGTTGGTGAGGGTGAAGCTTTCTTT. The chain combines TRBV9 with TRBJ1-1; no definite D call. Trimming removed 0 bases at V and 7 bases at J, with 10 bases between. The CDR3 sequence is 13 residues long. Per the germline V gene, CDR1 is SGDLS and CDR2 is YYNGEE.

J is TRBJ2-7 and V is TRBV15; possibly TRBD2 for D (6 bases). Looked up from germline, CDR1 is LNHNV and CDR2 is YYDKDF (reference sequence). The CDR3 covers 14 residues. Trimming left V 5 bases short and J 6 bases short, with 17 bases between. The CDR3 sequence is CATSLTVGLTEQYF. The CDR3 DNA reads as TGTGCCACCAGCCTAACCGTGGGACTTACCGAGCAGTACTTC.

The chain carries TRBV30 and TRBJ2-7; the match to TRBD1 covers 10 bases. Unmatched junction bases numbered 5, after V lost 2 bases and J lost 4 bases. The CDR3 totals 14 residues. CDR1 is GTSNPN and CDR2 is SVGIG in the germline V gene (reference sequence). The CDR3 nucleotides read TGTGCCTGGAGTAGGGACAGGGGTCTTTACGAGCAGTACTTC. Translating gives CAWSRDRGLYEQYF.

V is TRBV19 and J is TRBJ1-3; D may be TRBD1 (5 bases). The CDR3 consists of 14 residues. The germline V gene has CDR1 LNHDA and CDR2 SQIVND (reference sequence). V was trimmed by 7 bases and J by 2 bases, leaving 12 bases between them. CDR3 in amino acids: CASNRGLTGNTIYF. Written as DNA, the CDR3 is TGTGCCAGTAATCGGGGGTTGACTGGAAACACCATATATTTT.

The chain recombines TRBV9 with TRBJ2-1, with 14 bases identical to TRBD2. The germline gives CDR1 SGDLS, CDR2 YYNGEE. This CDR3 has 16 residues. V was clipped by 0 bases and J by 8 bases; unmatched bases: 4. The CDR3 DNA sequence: TGTGCCAGCAGCGTAGGACTAGCGGGAGGGGTTGATGAGCAGTTCTTC. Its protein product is CASSVGLAGGVDEQFF.

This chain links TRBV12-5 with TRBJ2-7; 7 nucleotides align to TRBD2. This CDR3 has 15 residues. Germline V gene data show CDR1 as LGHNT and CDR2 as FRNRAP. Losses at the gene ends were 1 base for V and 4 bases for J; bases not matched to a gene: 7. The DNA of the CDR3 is TGTGCTAGTGGTTTGGACGCGGGAGCCCTGTACGAGCAGTACTTC. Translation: CASGLDAGALYEQYF.

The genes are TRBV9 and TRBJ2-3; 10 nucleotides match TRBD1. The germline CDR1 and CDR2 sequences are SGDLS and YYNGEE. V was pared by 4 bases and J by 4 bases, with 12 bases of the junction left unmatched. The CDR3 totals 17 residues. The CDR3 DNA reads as TGTGCCAGCAGCCGCGAAGAAACGACAGGGGGCGCAGATACGCAGTATTTT. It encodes CASSREETTGGADTQYF.

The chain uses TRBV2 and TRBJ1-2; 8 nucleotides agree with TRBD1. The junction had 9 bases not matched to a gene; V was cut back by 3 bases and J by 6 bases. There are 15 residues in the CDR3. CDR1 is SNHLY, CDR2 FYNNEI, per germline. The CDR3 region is CASSDRQGRLDGYTF. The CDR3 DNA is TGTGCCAGCAGTGACCGACAGGGGAGATTGGATGGCTACACCTTC.

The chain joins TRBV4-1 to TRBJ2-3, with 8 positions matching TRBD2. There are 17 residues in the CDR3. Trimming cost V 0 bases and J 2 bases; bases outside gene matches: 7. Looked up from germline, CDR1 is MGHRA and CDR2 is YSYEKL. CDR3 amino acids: CASSQDGTGGVTDTQYF. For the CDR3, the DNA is TGCGCCAGCAGCCAAGATGGGACGGGAGGGGTCACAGATACGCAGTATTTT.

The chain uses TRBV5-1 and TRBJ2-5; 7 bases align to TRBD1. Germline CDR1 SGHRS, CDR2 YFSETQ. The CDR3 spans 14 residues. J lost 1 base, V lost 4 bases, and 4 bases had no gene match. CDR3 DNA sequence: TGCGCCAGCAGCCTACAGGGGCCCCAAGAGACCCAGTACTTC. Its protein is CASSLQGPQETQYF.

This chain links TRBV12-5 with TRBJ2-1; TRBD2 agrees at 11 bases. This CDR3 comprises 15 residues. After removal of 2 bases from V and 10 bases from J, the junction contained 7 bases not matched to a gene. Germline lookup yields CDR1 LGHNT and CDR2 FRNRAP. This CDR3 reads CASGLSLAGGWEQFF. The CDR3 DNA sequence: TGTGCTAGTGGTTTGAGTCTAGCGGGAGGATGGGAGCAGTTCTTC.

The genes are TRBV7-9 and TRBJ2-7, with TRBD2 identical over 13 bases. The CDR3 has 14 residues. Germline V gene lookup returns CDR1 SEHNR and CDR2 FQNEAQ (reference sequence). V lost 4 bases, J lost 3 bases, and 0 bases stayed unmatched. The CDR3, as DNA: TGTGCCAGCAGCTGGACTAGCGGGAGCTACGAGCAGTACTTC. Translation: CASSWTSGSYEQYF.

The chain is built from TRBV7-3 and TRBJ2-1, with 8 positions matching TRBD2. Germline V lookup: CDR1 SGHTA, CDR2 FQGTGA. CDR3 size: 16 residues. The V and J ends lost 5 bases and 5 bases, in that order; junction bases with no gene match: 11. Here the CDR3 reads CASSPQGPGGDNEQFF. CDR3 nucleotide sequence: TGTGCCAGCAGCCCGCAGGGTCCCGGGGGGGACAATGAGCAGTTCTTC. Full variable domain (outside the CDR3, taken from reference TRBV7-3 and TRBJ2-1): GAGVSQTPSNKVTEKGKYVELRCDPISGHTALYWYRQSLGQGPEFLIYFQGTGAADDSGLPNDRFFAVRPEGSVSTLKIQRTERGDSAVYLCASSPQGPGGDNEQFFGPGTRLTVL.

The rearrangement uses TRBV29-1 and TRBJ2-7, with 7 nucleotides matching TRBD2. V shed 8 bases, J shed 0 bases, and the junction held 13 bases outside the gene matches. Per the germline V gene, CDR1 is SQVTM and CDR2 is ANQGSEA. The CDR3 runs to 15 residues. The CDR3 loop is CSPPNPREDSYEQYF. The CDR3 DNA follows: TGCAGCCCCCCCAACCCACGGGAGGACTCCTACGAGCAGTACTTC.

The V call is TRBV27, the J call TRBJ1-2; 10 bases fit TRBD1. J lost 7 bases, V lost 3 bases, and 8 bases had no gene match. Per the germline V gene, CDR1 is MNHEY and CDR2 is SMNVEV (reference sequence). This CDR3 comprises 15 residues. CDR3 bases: TGTGCCAGCAGTTTCGGACAGGGGGTATATCGTGGCTACACCTTC. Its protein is CASSFGQGVYRGYTF.

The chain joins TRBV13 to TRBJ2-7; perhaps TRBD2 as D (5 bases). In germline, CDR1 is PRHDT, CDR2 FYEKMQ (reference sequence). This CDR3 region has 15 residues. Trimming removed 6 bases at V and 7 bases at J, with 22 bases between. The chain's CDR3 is CASSQGRASYGEQYF. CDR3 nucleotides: TGTGCCAGCAGTCAAGGGCGGGCAAGCTACGGGGAGCAGTACTTC.

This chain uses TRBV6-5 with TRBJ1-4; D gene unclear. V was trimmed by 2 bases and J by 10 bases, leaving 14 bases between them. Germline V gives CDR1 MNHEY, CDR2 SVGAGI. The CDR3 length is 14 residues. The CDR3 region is CASSYEGSVGKLFF. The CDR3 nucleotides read TGTGCCAGCAGTTACGAGGGAAGCGTAGGAAAACTGTTTTTT.

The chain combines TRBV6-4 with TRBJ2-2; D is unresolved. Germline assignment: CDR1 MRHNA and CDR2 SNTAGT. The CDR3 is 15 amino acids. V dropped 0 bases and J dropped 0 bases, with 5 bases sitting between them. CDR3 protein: CASSDSSANTGELFF. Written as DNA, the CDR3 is TGTGCCAGCAGTGACTCTTCAGCGAACACCGGGGAGCTGTTTTTT.